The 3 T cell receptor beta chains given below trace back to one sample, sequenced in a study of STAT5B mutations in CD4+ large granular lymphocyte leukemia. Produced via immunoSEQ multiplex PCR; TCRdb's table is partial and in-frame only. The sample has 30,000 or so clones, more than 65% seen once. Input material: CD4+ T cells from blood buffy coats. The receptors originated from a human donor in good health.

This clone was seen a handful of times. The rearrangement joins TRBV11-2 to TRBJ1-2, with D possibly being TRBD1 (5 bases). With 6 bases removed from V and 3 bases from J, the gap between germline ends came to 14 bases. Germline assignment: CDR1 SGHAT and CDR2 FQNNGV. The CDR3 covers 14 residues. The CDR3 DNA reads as TGTGCCAGCAGTCCTCAGGGTCCCCACTATGGCTACACCTTC. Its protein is CASSPQGPHYGYTF.

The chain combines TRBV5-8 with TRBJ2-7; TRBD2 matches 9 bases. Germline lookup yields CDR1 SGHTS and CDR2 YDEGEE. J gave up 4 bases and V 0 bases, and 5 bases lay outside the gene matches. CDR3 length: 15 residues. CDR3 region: CASSLGPSGIYEQYF. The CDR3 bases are TGTGCCAGCAGCTTGGGGCCTAGCGGGATTTACGAGCAGTACTTC.

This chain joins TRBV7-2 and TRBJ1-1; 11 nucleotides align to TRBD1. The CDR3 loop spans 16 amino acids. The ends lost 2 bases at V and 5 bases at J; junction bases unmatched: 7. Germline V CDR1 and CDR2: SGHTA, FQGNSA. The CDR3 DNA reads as TGTGCCAGCAGCTTAAGGACAGGGGGCGCCCCGACTGAAGCTTTCTTT. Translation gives CASSLRTGGAPTEAFF.